This T cell receptor beta chain was recovered during a study of cytomegalovirus exposure and HLA in healthy donors. Study conclusions and caveats: In a later analysis, HLA-C alleles had the fewest associated TCRs, DRB1 alleles the most.

A word on this clone: Its matching antigen is unknown.

V was clipped by 6 bases and J by 0 bases, with 13 bases between them. This CDR3 contains 15 residues. Germline-derived CDR1 and CDR2 are SGHTA and FQGNSA. The study ran its PCR with 60 Vbeta and 13 Jbeta primers. Using immunoSEQ multiplex PCR, the repertoire was profiled, and TCRdb retains in-frame clones only, with some absent. Of around 130,000 clones in the sample, about 74% are singletons; the top ten hold roughly 6.3%. Material for sequencing was PBMCs. This sequence was found in a woman in her forties or fifties in good health and CMV-seropositive. The chain links TRBV7-2 to TRBJ2-3; D possibly corresponds to TRBD2 (5 bases). The CDR3 loop is CASRPPGSSTDTQYF. CDR3 in DNA: TGTGCCAGCAGACCCCCGGGATCAAGCACAGATACGCAGTATTTT.